A single sample is the source of the 4 T cell receptor beta chains below, sequenced in a study of blood T cell repertoires in COVID-19. Profiling relied on immunoSEQ multiplex PCR, and the TCRdb table lists in-frame clones only, not all of them. Among 300,000 to 400,000 clones listed, roughly 89% were seen once. The sequencing sample was made of peripheral blood. Every receptor here comes from a man aged 25-45 years with COVID-19, enrolled during active disease.

The chain employs TRBV30 and TRBJ2-1; TRBD1 matches at 7 bases. The CDR3 consists of 14 residues. V dropped 2 bases and J dropped 7; count of bases not matched to a gene: 8. Germline V gene lookup returns CDR1 GTSNPN and CDR2 SVGIG (reference sequence). The CDR3 DNA reads TGTGCCTGGAGTACGGCAGGGGGATTGAATGAGCAGTTCTTC. Amino acids: CAWSTAGGLNEQFF.

This chain uses TRBV29-1 with TRBJ2-7; TRBD1 might be the D (7 bases). This CDR3 has 17 amino acids. V gave up 1 base and J gave up 3 bases, with 22 bases separating them. Per germline, CDR1 SQVTM and CDR2 ANQGSEA. CDR3 sequence reads: CSVEGGQGGRQHYEQYF. The CDR3 DNA sequence: TGCAGCGTTGAAGGGGGGCAGGGGGGACGCCAGCACTACGAGCAGTACTTC.

In its sample, this clone was seen a few times. The V gene is TRBV6-2 or TRBV6-3, the J gene TRBJ2-1; 14 positions match TRBD2. Trimming took 6 bases from V and 8 from J; bases not matched to a gene: 6. The CDR3 spans 15 residues. The germline gives CDR1 MNHEY, CDR2 SVGEGT. The CDR3 sequence: CASSQTSGGADEQFF. In DNA, the CDR3 is TGTGCCAGCAGCCAGACTAGCGGGGGGGCCGATGAGCAGTTCTTC.

The V and J genes are TRBV28 and TRBJ2-1; D perhaps matches TRBD2 (6 bases). V lost 5 bases and J 4 bases, leaving 18 bases between the germline ends. From germline, CDR1 is MDHEN and CDR2 SYDVKM. The CDR3 has 16 residues. The chain's CDR3 is CASSPPRRDNYNEQFF. In DNA form, the CDR3 reads TGTGCCAGCAGTCCCCCGCGGAGGGATAATTACAATGAGCAGTTCTTC.